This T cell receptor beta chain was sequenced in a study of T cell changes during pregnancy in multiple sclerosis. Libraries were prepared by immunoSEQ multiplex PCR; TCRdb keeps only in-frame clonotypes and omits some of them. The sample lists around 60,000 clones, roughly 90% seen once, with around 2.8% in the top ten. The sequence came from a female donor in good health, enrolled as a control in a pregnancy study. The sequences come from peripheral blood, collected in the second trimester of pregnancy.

The CDR3 DNA reads as TGTGCCAGCAGCTTGAGCGGAGATACGCAGTATTTT. It is translated as CASSLSGDTQYF. The chain combines TRBV11-3 with TRBJ2-3; a possible D gene is TRBD2 (5 bases). Germline CDR1 reads SGHNT; CDR2 reads YENEEA. V gave up 3 bases and J gave up 5 bases, with 6 bases separating them. The CDR3 consists of 12 residues. The full variable domain, with the rest looked up from reference TRBV11-3 and TRBJ2-3, is EAGVVQSPRYKIIEKKQPVAFWCNPISGHNTLYWYLQNLGQGPELLIRYENEEAVDDSQLPKDRFSAERLKGVDSTLKIQPAELGDSAVYLCASSLSGDTQYFGPGTRLTVL.